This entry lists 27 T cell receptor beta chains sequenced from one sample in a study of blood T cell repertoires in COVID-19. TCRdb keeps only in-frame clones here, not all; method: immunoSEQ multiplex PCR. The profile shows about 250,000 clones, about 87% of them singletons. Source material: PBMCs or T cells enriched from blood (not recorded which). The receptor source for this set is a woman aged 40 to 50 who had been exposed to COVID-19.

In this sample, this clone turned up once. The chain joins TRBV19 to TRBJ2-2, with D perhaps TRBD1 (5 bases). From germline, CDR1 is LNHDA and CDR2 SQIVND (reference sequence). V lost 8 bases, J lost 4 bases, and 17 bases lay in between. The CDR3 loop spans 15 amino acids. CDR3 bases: TGTGCCAGTCATCCTCAGGGATCGCGCACCGGGGAGCTGTTTTTT. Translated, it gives CASHPQGSRTGELFF.

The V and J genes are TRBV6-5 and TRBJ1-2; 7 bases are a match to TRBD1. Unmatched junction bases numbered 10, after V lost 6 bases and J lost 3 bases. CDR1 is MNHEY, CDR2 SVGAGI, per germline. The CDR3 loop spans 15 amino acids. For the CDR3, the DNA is TGTGCCAGCAGCCACAGGGGAGGACTACACTATGGCTACACCTTC. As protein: CASSHRGGLHYGYTF.

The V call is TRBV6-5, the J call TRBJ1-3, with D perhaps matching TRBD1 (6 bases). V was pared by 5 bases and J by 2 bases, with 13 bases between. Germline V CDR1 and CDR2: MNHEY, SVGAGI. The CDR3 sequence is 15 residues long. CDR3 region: CASSLQGPAGNTIYF. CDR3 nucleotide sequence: TGTGCCAGCAGTCTCCAGGGGCCTGCTGGAAACACCATATATTTT.

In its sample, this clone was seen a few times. CDR3 region: CASSEVSRQYV. The DNA for the CDR3 is TGTGCCAGCTCAGAGGTATCTCGGCAGTACGTC. The chain joins TRBV6-4 to TRBJ2-7; D remains unclear. The CDR3 loop spans 11 amino acids. Trimming removed 8 bases from V and 9 bases from J, with 14 bases in between. Germline V gene sequence: CDR1 MRHNA, CDR2 SNTAGT.

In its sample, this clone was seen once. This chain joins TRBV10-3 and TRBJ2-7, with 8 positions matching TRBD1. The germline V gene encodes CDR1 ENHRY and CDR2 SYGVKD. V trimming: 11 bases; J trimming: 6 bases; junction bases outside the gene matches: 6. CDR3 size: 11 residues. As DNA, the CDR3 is TGTGCCTCGAGGACAGGGAGCGAGCAGTACTTC. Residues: CASRTGSEQYF.

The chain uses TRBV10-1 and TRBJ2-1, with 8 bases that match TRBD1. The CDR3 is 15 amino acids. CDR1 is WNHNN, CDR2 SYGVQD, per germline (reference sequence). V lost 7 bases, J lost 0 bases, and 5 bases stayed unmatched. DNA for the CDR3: TGCGCCAGCAACCACAGGGGGTTCTCCTACAATGAGCAGTTCTTC. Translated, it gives CASNHRGFSYNEQFF.

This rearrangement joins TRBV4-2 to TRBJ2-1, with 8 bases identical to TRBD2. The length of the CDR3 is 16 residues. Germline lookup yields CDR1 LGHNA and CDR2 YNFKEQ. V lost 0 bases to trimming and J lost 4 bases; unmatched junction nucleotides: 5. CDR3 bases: TGTGCCAGCAGCCAAGAGCCGGGAGGGATTTACAATGAGCAGTTCTTC. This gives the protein CASSQEPGGIYNEQFF.

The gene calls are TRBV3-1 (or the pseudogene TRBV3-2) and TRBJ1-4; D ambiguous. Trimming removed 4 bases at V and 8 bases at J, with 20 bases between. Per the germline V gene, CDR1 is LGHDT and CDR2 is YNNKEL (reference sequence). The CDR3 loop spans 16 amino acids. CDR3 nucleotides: TGTGCCAGCAGCCCGACGAGAAGACAAGTAGGAGAAAAACTGTTTTTT. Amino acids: CASSPTRRQVGEKLFF.

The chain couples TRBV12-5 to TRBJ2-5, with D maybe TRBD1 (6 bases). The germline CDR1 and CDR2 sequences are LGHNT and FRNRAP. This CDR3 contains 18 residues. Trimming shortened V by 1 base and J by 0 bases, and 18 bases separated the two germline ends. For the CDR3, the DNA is TGTGCTAGTGGTTTGGAAGAAGCCGGCGACAGGAACCAAGAGACCCAGTACTTC. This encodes CASGLEEAGDRNQETQYF.

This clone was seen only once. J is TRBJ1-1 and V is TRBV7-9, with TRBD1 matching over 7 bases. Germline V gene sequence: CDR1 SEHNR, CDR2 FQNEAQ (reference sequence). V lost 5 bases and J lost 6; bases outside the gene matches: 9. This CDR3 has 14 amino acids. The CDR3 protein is CASSARQGTAEAFF. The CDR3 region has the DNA TGTGCCAGCAGCGCCAGACAGGGTACGGCTGAAGCTTTCTTT.

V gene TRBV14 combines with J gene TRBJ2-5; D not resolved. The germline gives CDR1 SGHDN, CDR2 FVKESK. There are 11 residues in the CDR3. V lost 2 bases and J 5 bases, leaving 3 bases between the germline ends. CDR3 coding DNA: TGTGCCAGCAGCCAATCGGAGACCCAGTACTTC. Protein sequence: CASSQSETQYF.

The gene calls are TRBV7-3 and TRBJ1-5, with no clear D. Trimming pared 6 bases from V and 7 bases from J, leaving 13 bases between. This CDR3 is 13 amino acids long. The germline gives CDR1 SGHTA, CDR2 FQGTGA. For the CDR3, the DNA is TGTGCCAGCAGTCCATCCCTCGGGCAGCCCCAGCATTTT. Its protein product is CASSPSLGQPQHF.

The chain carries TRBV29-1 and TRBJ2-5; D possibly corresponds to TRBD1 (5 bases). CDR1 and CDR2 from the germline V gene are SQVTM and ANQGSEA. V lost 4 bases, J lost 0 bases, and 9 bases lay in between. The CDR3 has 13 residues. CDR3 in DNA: TGCAGCGTTGGGGCAGGGCACCAAGAGACCCAGTACTTC. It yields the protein CSVGAGHQETQYF.

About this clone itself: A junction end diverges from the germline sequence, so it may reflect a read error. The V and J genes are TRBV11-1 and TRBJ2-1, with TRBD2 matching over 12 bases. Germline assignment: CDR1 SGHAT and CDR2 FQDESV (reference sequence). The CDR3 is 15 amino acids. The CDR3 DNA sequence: TGTGCCAGCAGCTTAGAGCTAGCGGGGGGGGAAGGCCTGCTCTTC. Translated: CASSLELAGGEGLLF. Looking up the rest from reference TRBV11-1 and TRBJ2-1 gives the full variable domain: EAEVAQSPRYKITEKSQAVAFWCDPISGHATLYWYRQILGQGPELLVQFQDESVVDDSQLPKDRFSAERLKGVDSTLKIQPAELGDSAMYLCASSLELAGGEGLLFGPGTRLTVL.

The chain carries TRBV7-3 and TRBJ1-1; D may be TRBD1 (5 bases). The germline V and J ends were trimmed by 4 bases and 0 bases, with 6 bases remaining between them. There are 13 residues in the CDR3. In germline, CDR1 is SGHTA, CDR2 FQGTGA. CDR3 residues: CASSSTVNTEAFF. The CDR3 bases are TGTGCCAGCAGCTCGACAGTGAACACTGAAGCTTTCTTT. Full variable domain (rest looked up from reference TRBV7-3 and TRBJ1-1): GAGVSQTPSNKVTEKGKYVELRCDPISGHTALYWYRQSLGQGPEFLIYFQGTGAADDSGLPNDRFFAVRPEGSVSTLKIQRTERGDSAVYLCASSSTVNTEAFFGQGTRLTVV.

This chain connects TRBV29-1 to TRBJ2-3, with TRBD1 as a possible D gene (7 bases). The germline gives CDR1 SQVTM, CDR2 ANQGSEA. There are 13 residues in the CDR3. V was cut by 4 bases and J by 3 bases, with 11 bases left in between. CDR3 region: CSVGRGLTDTQYF. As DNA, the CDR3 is TGCAGCGTTGGGAGGGGGCTGACAGATACGCAGTATTTT.

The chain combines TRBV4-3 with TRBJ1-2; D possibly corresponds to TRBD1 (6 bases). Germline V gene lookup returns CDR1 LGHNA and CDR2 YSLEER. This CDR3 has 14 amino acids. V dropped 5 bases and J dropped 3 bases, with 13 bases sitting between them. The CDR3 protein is CASSLRPGDYGYTF. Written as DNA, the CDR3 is TGCGCCAGCAGCTTACGACCAGGGGACTATGGCTACACCTTC.

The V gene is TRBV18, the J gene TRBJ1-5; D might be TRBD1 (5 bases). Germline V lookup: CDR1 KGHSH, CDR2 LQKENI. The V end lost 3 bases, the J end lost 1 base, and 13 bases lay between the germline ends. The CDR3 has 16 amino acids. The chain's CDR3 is CASSPSDSTSNQPQHF. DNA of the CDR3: TGTGCCAGCTCACCCAGTGACAGTACAAGCAATCAGCCCCAGCATTTT.

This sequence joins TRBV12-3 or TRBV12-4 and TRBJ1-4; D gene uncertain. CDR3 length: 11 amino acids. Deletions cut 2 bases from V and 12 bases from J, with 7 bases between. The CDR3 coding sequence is TGTGCCAGCAGTTTAAAGGGAGAACTGTTTTTT. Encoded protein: CASSLKGELFF.

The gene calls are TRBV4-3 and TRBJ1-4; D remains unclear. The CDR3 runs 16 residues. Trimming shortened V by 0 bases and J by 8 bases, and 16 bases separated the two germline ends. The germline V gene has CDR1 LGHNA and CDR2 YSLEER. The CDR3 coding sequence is TGCGCCAGCAGCCAAGAAGGTCCCGGAGGGAGGGAAAAACTGTTTTTT. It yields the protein CASSQEGPGGREKLFF.

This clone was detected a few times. The CDR3 protein is CATAPTGTYGYTF. CDR3 sequence (DNA): TGTGCCACTGCCCCAACAGGGACCTATGGCTACACCTTC. This sequence joins TRBV19 and TRBJ1-2; the D gene is possibly TRBD1 (6 bases). V dropped 10 bases and J dropped 4 bases, with 16 bases sitting between them. Germline CDR1 is LNHDA and CDR2 is SQIVND (reference sequence). The CDR3 has 13 amino acids.

The CDR3 DNA sequence: TGTGCCAGCAGCAAGGGACAGACCAATCAGCCCCAGCATTTT. Translated: CASSKGQTNQPQHF. The chain links TRBV11-2 to TRBJ1-5; 7 bases are a match to TRBD1. From germline, CDR1 is SGHAT and CDR2 FQNNGV. The ends lost 5 bases at V and 3 bases at J; junction bases unmatched: 4. This CDR3 spans 14 amino acids.

The CDR3 DNA is TGTGCCAGCAGCTTGACTAGCGGGTCAACCGCGTTCTTC. This translates into CASSLTSGSTAFF. This sequence joins TRBV11-3 and TRBJ2-1, with 10 bases matching TRBD2. This CDR3 comprises 13 residues. The V segment lost 3 bases and the J segment 15 bases; nucleotides outside the gene matches: 8. Germline CDR1 SGHNT, CDR2 YENEEA. The variable domain in full, with the rest retrieved from reference TRBV11-3 and TRBJ2-1, is EAGVVQSPRYKIIEKKQPVAFWCNPISGHNTLYWYLQNLGQGPELLIRYENEEAVDDSQLPKDRFSAERLKGVDSTLKIQPAELGDSAVYLCASSLTSGSTAFFGPGTRLTVL.

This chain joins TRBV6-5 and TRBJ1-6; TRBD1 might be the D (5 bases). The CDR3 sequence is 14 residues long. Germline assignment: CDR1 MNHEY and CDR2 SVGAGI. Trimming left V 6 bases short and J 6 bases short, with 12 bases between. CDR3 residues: CASSLGVGNSPLHF. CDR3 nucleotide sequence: TGTGCCAGCAGCCTAGGGGTGGGTAATTCACCCCTCCACTTT.

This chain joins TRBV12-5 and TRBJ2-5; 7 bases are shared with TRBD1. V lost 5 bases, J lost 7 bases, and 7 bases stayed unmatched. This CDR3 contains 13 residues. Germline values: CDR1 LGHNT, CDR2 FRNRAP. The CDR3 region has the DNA TGTGCTAGTGGTCTCGGGACAGTTGGGACCCAGTACTTC. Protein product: CASGLGTVGTQYF.

Here the CDR3 DNA reads TGTGCCAGCAGCCCCCGACAGCCCAACTATGGCTACACCTTC. Amino acids: CASSPRQPNYGYTF. The chain joins TRBV14 to TRBJ1-2; a possible D gene is TRBD1 (5 bases). Germline CDR1 reads SGHDN; CDR2 reads FVKESK. V was cut by 4 bases and J by 2 bases, with 11 bases left in between. The length of the CDR3 is 14 residues.

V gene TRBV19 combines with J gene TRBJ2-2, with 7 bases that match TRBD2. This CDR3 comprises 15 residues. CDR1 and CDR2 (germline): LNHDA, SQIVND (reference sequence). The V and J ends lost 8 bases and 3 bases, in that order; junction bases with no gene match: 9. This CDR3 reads CASRGGARDTGELFF. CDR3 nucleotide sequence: TGTGCCAGTCGGGGAGGGGCGCGCGACACCGGGGAGCTGTTTTTT.